The rows below give T cell receptor beta chains drawn from one sample of a study of T cell responses to AZD1222 COVID-19 vaccine. TCRdb keeps only in-frame clones here, not all; method: immunoSEQ multiplex PCR. The sample includes around 140,000 clones, around nine tenths of them seen just once. The sequences come from peripheral blood, collected on day 0 of AZD1222 vaccination. The origin of the receptors is an adult in good health. Each CDR3 is given with its conserved first and last residue. A D gene is named only where the DNA matches it firmly. Not every row has a clone size; where given, it reads once, few, many or a size class.

d_call	clone_size	j_call	v_call	cdr3_aa	cdr3_nt
.	.	TRBJ1-4	TRBV3-1/TRBV3-2	CASSQLPGSSKEKLFF	TGTGCCAGCAGCCAACTCCCAGGGAGTTCAAAGGAAAAACTGTTTTTT
.	.	TRBJ1-2	TRBV5-1	CATAGGGRDYGYTF	TGCGCCACCGCTGGGGGGGGGCGAGACTATGGCTACACCTTC
.	.	TRBJ1-2	TRBV7-2	CASSWGGGYTF	TGTGCCAGCAGCTGGGGTGGGGGCTACACCTTC
TRBD1	.	TRBJ1-1	TRBV12-5	CASGLVSTGAMNTEAFF	TGTGCTAGTGGTTTGGTATCGACAGGGGCGATGAACACTGAAGCTTTCTTT
.	once	TRBJ1-2	TRBV5-1	CASSLEGADGYTF	TGCGCCAGCAGCTTGGAGGGCGCGGATGGCTACACCTTC
.	.	TRBJ2-1	TRBV5-1	CASSLVGDVSYNEQFF	TGCGCCAGCAGCTTGGTCGGGGATGTCTCCTACAATGAGCAGTTCTTC
.	.	TRBJ2-5	TRBV25-1	CASSEFHRGPETQYF	TGTGCCAGCAGTGAATTCCACCGGGGTCCAGAGACCCAGTACTTC
.	.	TRBJ1-2	TRBV5-4	CASSLGQKANYGYTF	TGTGCCAGCAGCTTGGGACAGAAAGCTAACTATGGCTACACCTTC
TRBD2	.	TRBJ2-2	TRBV10-1	CASSESVGGPAGGELFF	TGCGCCAGCAGTGAGTCGGTGGGAGGGCCGGCCGGCGGGGAGCTGTTTTTT
TRBD2	.	TRBJ2-7	TRBV6-2/TRBV6-3	CASSYAGDPNFSYEQYF	TGTGCCAGCAGTTACGCGGGAGACCCTAATTTCTCCTACGAGCAGTACTTC
.	.	TRBJ2-3	TRBV11-3	CASSLGQSTDTQYF	TGTGCCAGCAGCTTAGGCCAAAGCACAGATACGCAGTATTTT
.	once	TRBJ1-1	TRBV18	CASSPPGRFTEAFF	TGTGCCAGCTCACCCCCCGGAAGATTCACTGAAGCTTTCTTT
.	.	TRBJ2-2	TRBV29-1	CSVTRWGNTGELFF	TGCAGCGTGACCCGGTGGGGGAACACCGGGGAGCTGTTTTTT
.	.	TRBJ1-1	TRBV28	CASSYYLNTEAFF	TGTGCCAGCAGTTACTACCTGAACACTGAAGCTTTCTTT
TRBD1	.	TRBJ1-4	TRBV29-1	CSGTGLNEKLFF	TGCAGCGGGACAGGCTTAAATGAAAAACTGTTTTTT
.	.	TRBJ1-6	TRBV28	CASSSYREGNSPLHF	TGTGCCAGCAGTTCCTACAGGGAGGGTAATTCACCCCTCCACTTT
.	.	TRBJ1-3	TRBV23-1	CASSQSISGPGNTIYF	TGCGCCAGCAGTCAATCGATTTCGGGGCCTGGAAACACCATATATTTT
.	.	TRBJ1-6	TRBV6-5	CASSYSTQGRHSPLHF	TGTGCCAGCAGTTACTCGACTCAGGGGCGGCATTCACCCCTCCACTTT
TRBD1	.	TRBJ2-7	TRBV27	CASSLRGTGVYEQYF	TGTGCCAGCAGTTTGCGCGGGACAGGGGTCTACGAGCAGTACTTC
TRBD2	.	TRBJ2-3	TRBV6-4	CASSAESGRADTQYF	TGTGCCAGCAGTGCCGAAAGCGGGAGGGCCGATACGCAGTATTTT
.	.	TRBJ2-7	TRBV3-1/TRBV3-2	CASSQEGWGHEQYF	TGTGCCAGCAGCCAAGAGGGATGGGGCCACGAGCAGTACTTC
.	.	TRBJ1-2	TRBV6-1	CASSEGYSGNYGYTF	TGTGCCAGCAGTGAAGGGTACAGCGGAAACTATGGCTACACCTTC
.	.	TRBJ1-1	TRBV27	CASSLLGKRAEAFF	TGTGCCAGCAGTTTACTAGGGAAGAGGGCTGAAGCTTTCTTT
TRBD2	.	TRBJ2-1	TRBV7-3	CASSPEGGRTYNEQFF	TGTGCCAGCAGCCCAGAGGGCGGGAGAACCTACAATGAGCAGTTCTTC
.	.	TRBJ1-2	TRBV4-2	CASSQDHNYGYTF	TGTGCCAGCAGCCAAGACCATAACTATGGCTACACCTTC
.	.	TRBJ2-6	TRBV19	CASSLGQISGANVLTF	TGTGCCAGCTCCTTGGGACAAATCTCTGGGGCCAACGTCCTGACTTTC
.	.	TRBJ1-3	TRBV10-3	CAIKNEGSSGNTIYF	TGTGCCATCAAGAACGAGGGAAGTTCTGGAAACACCATATATTTT
.	.	TRBJ2-7	TRBV5-1	CASSLGRDYEQYF	TGCGCCAGCAGCTTGGGTCGGGACTACGAGCAGTACTTC